What follows are 4 T cell receptor beta chains derived from one specimen sequenced in a study of blood T cell repertoires in COVID-19. Only in-frame clones appear in the TCRdb table, and some are missing; sequencing was by immunoSEQ multiplex PCR. The sample holds some 300,000 clones, around 88% seen once. The sample comprised peripheral blood. The receptors shown here come from a young woman who had recovered from COVID-19.

Of note for this clone: This CDR3 is also generated by other DNA sequences in the sample. The chain links TRBV7-2 to TRBJ1-2; no clear D gene. Germline lookup yields CDR1 SGHTA and CDR2 FQGNSA. Trimming removed 5 bases at V and 5 bases at J, with 9 bases between. This CDR3 contains 12 residues. This CDR3 is CASSQTGYGYTF. The CDR3 coding sequence is TGTGCCAGCAGCCAGACGGGGTATGGCTACACCTTC.

J is TRBJ1-3 and V is TRBV9; perhaps TRBD1 as D (5 bases). V was shortened by 4 bases and J by 9 bases, with 23 bases between the two germline ends. Germline CDR1 and CDR2: SGDLS and YYNGEE. The CDR3 has 16 amino acids. The CDR3 region has the DNA TGTGCCAGCAGCCTAAACCGGGACTTTGGGCAAGGCACCATATATTTT. The encoded protein is CASSLNRDFGQGTIYF.

This chain connects TRBV19 to TRBJ2-7; maybe TRBD2 (6 bases). Germline V gene sequence: CDR1 LNHDA, CDR2 SQIVND (reference sequence). V lost 4 bases, J lost 2 bases, and 9 bases lay in between. This CDR3 comprises 13 residues. The CDR3 loop is CASSRPGAYEQYF. The CDR3 region has the DNA TGTGCCAGTAGTAGGCCGGGGGCCTACGAGCAGTACTTC. The full variable domain, in which reference TRBV19 and TRBJ2-7 provide the parts outside the CDR3, is DGGITQSPKYLFRKEGQNVTLSCEQNLNHDAMYWYRQDPGQGLRLIYYSQIVNDFQKGDIAEGYSVSREKKESFPLTVTSAQKNPTAFYLCASSRPGAYEQYFGPGTRLTVT.

This chain links TRBV6-5 with TRBJ2-1; tentatively, D is TRBD2 (7 bases). Trimming shortened V by 10 bases and J by 13 bases, and 17 bases separated the two germline ends. Per germline, CDR1 MNHEY and CDR2 SVGAGI. This CDR3 has 11 amino acids. The CDR3: CATQRGGEQFF. The CDR3 DNA sequence: TGTGCCACCCAGAGGGGGGGCGAACAGTTCTTC.